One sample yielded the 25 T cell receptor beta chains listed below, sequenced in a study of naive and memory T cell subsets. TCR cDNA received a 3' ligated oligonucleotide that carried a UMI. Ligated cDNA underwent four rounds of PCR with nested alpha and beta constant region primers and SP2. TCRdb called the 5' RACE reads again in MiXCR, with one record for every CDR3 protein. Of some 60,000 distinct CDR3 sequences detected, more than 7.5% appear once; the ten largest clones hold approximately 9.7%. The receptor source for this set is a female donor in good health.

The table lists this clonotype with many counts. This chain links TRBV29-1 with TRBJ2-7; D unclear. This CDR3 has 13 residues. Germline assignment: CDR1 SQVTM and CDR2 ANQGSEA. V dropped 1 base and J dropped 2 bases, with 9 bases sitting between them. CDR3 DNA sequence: TGCAGCGTTGAAGGGTCCGAAACCTACGAGCAGTACTTC. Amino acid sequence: CSVEGSETYEQYF.

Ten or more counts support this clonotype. The CDR3 region has the DNA TGTGCCAGCAGTTACATAGGGGTCGCTGGCAATCAGCCCCAGCATTTT. Translated, it gives CASSYIGVAGNQPQHF. The chain joins TRBV6-2 or TRBV6-3 to TRBJ1-5, with D possibly being TRBD1 (5 bases). The CDR3 is 16 residues long. V shed 2 bases and J shed 2 bases, with 13 bases lying between them. Germline-derived CDR1 and CDR2 are MNHEY and SVGEGT.

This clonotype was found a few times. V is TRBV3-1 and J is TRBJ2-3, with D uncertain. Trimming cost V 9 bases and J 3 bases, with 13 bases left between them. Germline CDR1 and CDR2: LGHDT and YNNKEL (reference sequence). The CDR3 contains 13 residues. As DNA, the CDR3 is TGTGCCAGAGGGAACTCACTTACAGATACGCAGTATTTT. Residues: CARGNSLTDTQYF.

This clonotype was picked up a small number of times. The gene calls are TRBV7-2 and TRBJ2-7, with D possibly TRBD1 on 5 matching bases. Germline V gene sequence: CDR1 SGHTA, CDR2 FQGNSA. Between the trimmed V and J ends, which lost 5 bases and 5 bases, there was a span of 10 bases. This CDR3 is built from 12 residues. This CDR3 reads CASSVQVNEQYF. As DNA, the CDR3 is TGTGCCAGCAGCGTACAGGTTAACGAGCAGTACTTC.

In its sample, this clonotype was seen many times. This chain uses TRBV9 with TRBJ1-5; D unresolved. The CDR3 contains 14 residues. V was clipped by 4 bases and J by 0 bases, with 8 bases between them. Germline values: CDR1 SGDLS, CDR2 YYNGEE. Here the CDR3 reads CASSLEGSNQPQHF. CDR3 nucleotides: TGTGCCAGCAGCCTAGAGGGTAGCAATCAGCCCCAGCATTTT.

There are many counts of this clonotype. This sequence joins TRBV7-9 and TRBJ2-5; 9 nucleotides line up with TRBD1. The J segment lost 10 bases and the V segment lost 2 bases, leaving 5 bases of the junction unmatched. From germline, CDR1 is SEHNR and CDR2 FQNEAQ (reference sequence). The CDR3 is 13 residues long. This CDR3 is CASSLRGTGSQYF. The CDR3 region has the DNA TGTGCCAGCAGCTTAAGGGGGACAGGGAGCCAGTACTTC.

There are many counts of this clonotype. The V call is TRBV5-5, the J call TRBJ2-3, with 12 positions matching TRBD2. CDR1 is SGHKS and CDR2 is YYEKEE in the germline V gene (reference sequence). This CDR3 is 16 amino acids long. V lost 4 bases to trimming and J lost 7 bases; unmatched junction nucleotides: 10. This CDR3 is CASSLSTSGGGHTQYF. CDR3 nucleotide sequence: TGTGCCAGCAGCCTCTCGACTAGCGGGGGTGGGCATACGCAGTATTTT.

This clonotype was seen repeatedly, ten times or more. This CDR3 is CASSPADSPNQPQHF. The CDR3 nucleotides are TGTGCCAGTAGTCCCGCCGACAGCCCCAATCAGCCCCAGCATTTT. The gene calls are TRBV19 and TRBJ1-5; a weak D match, TRBD1 (5 bases). Germline V gene lookup returns CDR1 LNHDA and CDR2 SQIVND (reference sequence). Trimming removed 5 bases from V and 3 bases from J, with 14 bases in between. The CDR3 is made up of 15 amino acids. Variable domain in full (rest from reference TRBV19 and TRBJ1-5): DGGITQSPKYLFRKEGQNVTLSCEQNLNHDAMYWYRQDPGQGLRLIYYSQIVNDFQKGDIAEGYSVSREKKESFPLTVTSAQKNPTAFYLCASSPADSPNQPQHFGDGTRLSIL.

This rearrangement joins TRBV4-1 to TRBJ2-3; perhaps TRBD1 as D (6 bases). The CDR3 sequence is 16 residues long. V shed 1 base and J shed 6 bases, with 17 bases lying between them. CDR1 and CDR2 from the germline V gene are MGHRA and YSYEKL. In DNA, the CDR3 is TGCGCCAGCAGCCAAGCTCGCATGGGGGCGGGTGATACGCAGTATTTT. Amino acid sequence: CASSQARMGAGDTQYF.

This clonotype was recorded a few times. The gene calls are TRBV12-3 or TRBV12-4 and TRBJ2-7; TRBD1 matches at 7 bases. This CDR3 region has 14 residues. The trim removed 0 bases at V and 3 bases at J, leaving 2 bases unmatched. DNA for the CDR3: TGTGCCAGCAGTTTAGCGGGACAGATCTACGAGCAGTACTTC. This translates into CASSLAGQIYEQYF.

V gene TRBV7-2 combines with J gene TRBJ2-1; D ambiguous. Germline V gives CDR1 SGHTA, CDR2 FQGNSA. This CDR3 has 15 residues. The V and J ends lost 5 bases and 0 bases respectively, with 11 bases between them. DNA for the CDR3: TGTGCCAGCAGCCCTCGCTCGGGCTCCTACAATGAGCAGTTCTTC. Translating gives CASSPRSGSYNEQFF. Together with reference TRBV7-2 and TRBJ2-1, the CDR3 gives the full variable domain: GAGVSQSPSNKVTEKGKDVELRCDPISGHTALYWYRQSLGQGLEFLIYFQGNSAPDKSGLPSDRFSAERTGGSVSTLTIQRTQQEDSAVYLCASSPRSGSYNEQFFGPGTRLTVL.

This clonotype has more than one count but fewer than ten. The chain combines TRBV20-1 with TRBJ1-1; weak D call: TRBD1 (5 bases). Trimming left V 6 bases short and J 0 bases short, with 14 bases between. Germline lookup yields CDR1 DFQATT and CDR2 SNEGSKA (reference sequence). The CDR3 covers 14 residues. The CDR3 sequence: CSAGGDLLNTEAFF. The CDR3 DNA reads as TGCAGTGCCGGAGGGGACCTTCTGAACACTGAAGCTTTCTTT.

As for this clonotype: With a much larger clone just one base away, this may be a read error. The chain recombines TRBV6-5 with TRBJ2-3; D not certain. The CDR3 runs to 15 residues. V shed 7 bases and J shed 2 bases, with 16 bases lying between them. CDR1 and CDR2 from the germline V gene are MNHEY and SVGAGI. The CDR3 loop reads CASNYRAQYTDTQYF. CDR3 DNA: TGTGCCAGCAATTATAGGGCGCAATACACAGATACGCAGTATTTT.

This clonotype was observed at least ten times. The CDR3 sequence is CASSHMNTGELFF. CDR3 DNA: TGTGCCAGTAGTCACATGAACACCGGGGAGCTGTTTTTT. J is TRBJ2-2 and V is TRBV19, with no clear D. V lost 5 bases and J lost 1, with 5 bases in between. The CDR3 has 13 amino acids. Per the germline V gene, CDR1 is LNHDA and CDR2 is SQIVND (reference sequence).

Written as DNA, the CDR3 is TGTGCCAGCAGACTCGCCGGGACGTCCTCCTACGAGCAGTACTTC. Protein sequence: CASRLAGTSSYEQYF. This chain connects TRBV6-5 to TRBJ2-7; D tentatively reads TRBD1 or TRBD2 (5 bases each). The CDR3 consists of 15 residues. V was cut by 6 bases and J by 0 bases, with 15 bases left in between. From germline, CDR1 is MNHEY and CDR2 SVGAGI.

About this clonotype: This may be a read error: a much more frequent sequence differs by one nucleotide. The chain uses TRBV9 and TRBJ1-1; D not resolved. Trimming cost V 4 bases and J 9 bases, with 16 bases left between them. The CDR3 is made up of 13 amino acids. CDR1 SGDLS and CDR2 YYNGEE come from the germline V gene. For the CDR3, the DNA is TGTGCCAGCAGCCCCGGCCGGGCCGCGAAAGCTTTCTTT. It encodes CASSPGRAAKAFF.

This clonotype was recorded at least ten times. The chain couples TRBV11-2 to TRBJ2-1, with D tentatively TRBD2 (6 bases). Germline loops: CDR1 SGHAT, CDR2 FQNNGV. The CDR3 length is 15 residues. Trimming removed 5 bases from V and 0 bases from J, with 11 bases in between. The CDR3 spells CASSRGTFSYNEQFF. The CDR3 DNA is TGTGCCAGCAGCCGCGGGACTTTCTCCTACAATGAGCAGTTCTTC.

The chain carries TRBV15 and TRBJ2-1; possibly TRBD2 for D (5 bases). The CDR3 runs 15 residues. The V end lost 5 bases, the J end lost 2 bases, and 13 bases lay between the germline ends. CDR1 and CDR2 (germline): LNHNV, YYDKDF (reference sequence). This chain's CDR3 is CATSGEPVAYNEQFF. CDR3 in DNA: TGTGCCACCAGCGGGGAGCCGGTAGCCTACAATGAGCAGTTCTTC.

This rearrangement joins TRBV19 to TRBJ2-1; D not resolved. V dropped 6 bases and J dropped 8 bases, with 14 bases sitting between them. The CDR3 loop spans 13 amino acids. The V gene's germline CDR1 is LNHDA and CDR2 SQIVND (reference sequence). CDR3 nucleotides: TGTGCCAGTAGCCTACCCCCCCGGGATGAGCAGTTCTTC. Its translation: CASSLPPRDEQFF.

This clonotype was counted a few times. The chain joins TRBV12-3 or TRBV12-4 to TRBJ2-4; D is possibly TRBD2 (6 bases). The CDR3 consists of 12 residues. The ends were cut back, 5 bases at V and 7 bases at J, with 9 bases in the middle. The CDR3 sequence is CASSGSGNIQYF. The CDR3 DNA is TGTGCCAGCAGTGGGAGCGGGAACATTCAGTACTTC.

The CDR3 DNA is TGCGCCAGCAGCCAAGATTGGGGGTTCCTCAATCAGCCCCAGCATTTT. Protein sequence: CASSQDWGFLNQPQHF. The chain is built from TRBV4-3 and TRBJ1-5; tentatively, D is TRBD1 (5 bases). The CDR3 has 16 amino acids. Trimming removed 0 bases at V and 3 bases at J, with 12 bases between. The germline V gene has CDR1 LGHNA and CDR2 YSLEER.

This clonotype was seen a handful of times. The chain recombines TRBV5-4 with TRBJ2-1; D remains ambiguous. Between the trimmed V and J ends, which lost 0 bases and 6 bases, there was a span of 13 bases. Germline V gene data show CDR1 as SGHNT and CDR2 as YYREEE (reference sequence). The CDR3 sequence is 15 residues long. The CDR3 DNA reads TGTGCCAGCAGCTTGGAGCGCTCCGGCTTCAATGAGCAGTTCTTC. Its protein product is CASSLERSGFNEQFF.

The DNA for the CDR3 is TGTGCCAGCAGCTTAGGGACTAGCGGAAGAGGGACCCAGTACTTC. Translated: CASSLGTSGRGTQYF. V and J are TRBV7-9 and TRBJ2-5; 10 bases map to TRBD2. Trimming cost V 1 base and J 7 bases; bases outside gene matches: 6. Germline CDR1 SEHNR, CDR2 FQNEAQ (reference sequence). The length of the CDR3 is 15 residues.

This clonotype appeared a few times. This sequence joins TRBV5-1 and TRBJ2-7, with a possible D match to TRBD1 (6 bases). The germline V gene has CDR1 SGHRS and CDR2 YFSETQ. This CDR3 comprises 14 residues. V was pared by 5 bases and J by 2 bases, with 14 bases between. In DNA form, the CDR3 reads TGCGCCAGCAGTTCGGACAGCCCTCCCTACGAGCAGTACTTC. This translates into CASSSDSPPYEQYF. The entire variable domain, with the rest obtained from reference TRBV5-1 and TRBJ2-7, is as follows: KAGVTQTPRYLIKTRGQQVTLSCSPISGHRSVSWYQQTPGQGLQFLFEYFSETQRNKGNFPGRFSGRQFSNSRSEMNVSTLELGDSALYLCASSSDSPPYEQYFGPGTRLTVT.

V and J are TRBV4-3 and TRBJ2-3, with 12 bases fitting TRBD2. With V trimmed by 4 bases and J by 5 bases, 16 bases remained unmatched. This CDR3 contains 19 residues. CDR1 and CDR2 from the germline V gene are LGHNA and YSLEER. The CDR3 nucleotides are TGCGCCAGCAGCCCCCAACCGCAGACTAGCGGGGGTTATGGAGATACGCAGTATTTT. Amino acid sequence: CASSPQPQTSGGYGDTQYF.